What follows are 28 T cell receptor beta chains derived from one specimen sequenced in a study of PD-L1 blockade in urothelial cancer. Method: immunoSEQ multiplex PCR; TCRdb's copy keeps in-frame clones and lacks some. The repertoire holds fewer than 60,000 clones, with about 81% as singletons. Described time point: pretreatment peripheral blood. The specimen was PBMCs, collected around atezolizumab (anti-PD-L1) treatment. These receptors were obtained from a man between 65 and 85 years old with urothelial cancer.

A few counts support this clone. J is TRBJ2-1 and V is TRBV5-1, with TRBD2 matching 10 bases. The length of the CDR3 is 15 residues. Germline CDR1 and CDR2: SGHRS and YFSETQ. The ends lost 7 bases at V and 4 bases at J; junction bases unmatched: 8. This CDR3 reads CASGPASGSYNEQFF. CDR3 nucleotides: TGCGCCAGCGGCCCGGCTAGCGGGAGTTACAATGAGCAGTTCTTC.

The gene calls are TRBV7-9 and TRBJ2-6, with 7 bases matching TRBD1. Germline V lookup: CDR1 SEHNR, CDR2 FQNEAQ (reference sequence). The CDR3 runs to 18 residues. Trimming took 5 bases from V and 0 from J; bases not matched to a gene: 10. This CDR3 reads CASSAFGTDPSGANVLTF. The CDR3 DNA follows: TGTGCCAGCAGCGCATTCGGGACAGATCCCTCTGGGGCCAACGTCCTGACTTTC.

The chain recombines TRBV7-2 with TRBJ1-5, with D perhaps TRBD1 (6 bases). Germline V lookup: CDR1 SGHTA, CDR2 FQGNSA. The length of the CDR3 is 15 residues. The V and J ends lost 5 bases and 7 bases respectively, with 18 bases between them. Here the CDR3 DNA reads TGTGCCAGCAGCCCCCAGGGCAGGGGTGGCCAGCCCCAGCATTTT. This encodes CASSPQGRGGQPQHF.

The count of this clone is one. The chain carries TRBV7-9 and TRBJ2-7; D not resolved. Between the trimmed V and J ends, which lost 9 bases and 4 bases, there was a span of 13 bases. This CDR3 has 12 residues. CDR1 is SEHNR, CDR2 FQNEAQ, per germline (reference sequence). In DNA, the CDR3 is TGTGCCAGGAGGAAGACGGCATACGAGCAGTACTTC. It specifies CARRKTAYEQYF. The whole variable domain, remainder taken from reference TRBV7-9 and TRBJ2-7, is DTGVSQNPRHKITKRGQNVTFRCDPISEHNRLYWYRQTLGQGPEFLTYFQNEAQLEKSRLLSDRFSAERPKGSFSTLEIQRTEQGDSAMYLCARRKTAYEQYFGPGTRLTVT.

This sequence joins TRBV5-6 and TRBJ2-3; 9 positions agree with TRBD2. CDR1 and CDR2 from the germline V gene are SGHDT and YYEEEE. J gave up 3 bases and V 2 bases, and 4 bases lay outside the gene matches. The CDR3 runs to 15 residues. The CDR3 region is CASSFASGATDTQYF. Here the CDR3 DNA reads TGTGCCAGCAGCTTCGCTAGCGGGGCGACAGATACGCAGTATTTT.

This chain uses TRBV14 with TRBJ1-1, with D unresolved. V lost 2 bases and J lost 6, with 10 bases in between. The CDR3 extends over 13 amino acids. In germline, CDR1 is SGHDN, CDR2 FVKESK. CDR3 sequence: CASSQQSVSEAFF. The CDR3 DNA reads as TGTGCCAGCAGCCAACAAAGCGTCTCTGAAGCTTTCTTT.

This clone was seen a few times. This chain joins TRBV28 and TRBJ1-2; TRBD1 matches at 10 bases. CDR1 is MDHEN and CDR2 is SYDVKM in the germline V gene. J was trimmed by 7 bases and V by 6 bases; bases with no gene match: 11. The CDR3 runs to 15 residues. DNA of the CDR3: TGTGCCAGCAGAATAGTTCGGACAGGGGGGTCTGGCTACACCTTC. It translates to CASRIVRTGGSGYTF.

The rearrangement joins TRBV28 to TRBJ1-3, with D tentatively TRBD1 (6 bases). V was clipped by 3 bases and J by 0 bases, with 12 bases between them. The germline gives CDR1 MDHEN, CDR2 SYDVKM. The CDR3 sequence is 16 residues long. CDR3 sequence: CASSLGAASSGNTIYF. The CDR3 DNA reads as TGTGCCAGCAGTTTGGGGGCCGCTTCCTCTGGAAACACCATATATTTT.

This chain uses TRBV18 with TRBJ2-5; D possibly corresponds to TRBD1 (6 bases). CDR3 length equals 15 residues. Trimming took 2 bases from V and 3 from J, leaving 13 bases between them. Germline loops: CDR1 KGHSH, CDR2 LQKENI. The CDR3 reads CASSPNQGPEETQYF. The DNA of the CDR3 is TGTGCCAGCTCACCAAACCAGGGGCCTGAAGAGACCCAGTACTTC.

This chain uses TRBV5-1 with TRBJ1-1; 7 bases are shared with TRBD1. V trimming: 0 bases; J trimming: 6 bases; junction bases outside the gene matches: 5. Germline values: CDR1 SGHRS, CDR2 YFSETQ. The CDR3 totals 14 residues. The CDR3: CASSLGQGAPEAFF. CDR3 sequence (DNA): TGCGCCAGCAGCTTGGGACAGGGCGCCCCTGAAGCTTTCTTT.

V usage is TRBV10-3 and J usage is TRBJ2-1, with a tentative D call TRBD2 (5 bases). Germline assignment: CDR1 ENHRY and CDR2 SYGVKD. Trimming stripped 2 bases from V and 14 bases from J, with 22 bases between. The CDR3 extends over 15 amino acids. CDR3 DNA: TGTGCCATCAGTGAGGAAAACAGTGGACTCCACAACGAGTTCTTC. Its translation is CAISEENSGLHNEFF.

The rearrangement joins TRBV5-4 to TRBJ2-7, with D possibly being TRBD1 (7 bases). V lost 4 bases to trimming and J lost 3 bases, with 14 bases between them. Germline CDR1 SGHNT, CDR2 YYREEE (reference sequence). The CDR3 runs 14 residues. The CDR3 DNA reads as TGTGCCAGCAGCGCGGGACAGTTCGTCTACGAGCAGTACTTC. It is translated as CASSAGQFVYEQYF.

The chain uses TRBV30 and TRBJ1-2, with a possible D match to TRBD1 (6 bases). Germline loops: CDR1 GTSNPN, CDR2 SVGIG (reference sequence). With 2 bases removed from V and 4 bases from J, the gap between germline ends came to 11 bases. The CDR3 consists of 13 residues. The CDR3 is CAWSIGRGYGYTF. The DNA of the CDR3 is TGTGCCTGGAGTATAGGCAGGGGCTATGGCTACACCTTC. Using reference TRBV30 and TRBJ1-2 for the parts outside the CDR3, the full variable domain is SQTIHQWPATLVQPVGSPLSLECTVEGTSNPNLYWYRQAAGRGLQLLFYSVGIGQISSEVPQNLSASRPQDRQFILSSKKLLLSDSGFYLCAWSIGRGYGYTFGSGTRLTVV.

V usage is TRBV4-2 and J usage is TRBJ2-7, with a weak D call TRBD2 (6 bases). V lost 2 bases and J 0 bases, leaving 11 bases between the germline ends. Per germline, CDR1 LGHNA and CDR2 YNFKEQ. This CDR3 comprises 15 residues. The CDR3 region has the DNA TGTGCCAGCAGCCAAAGCCTAGCGTACTCCTACGAGCAGTACTTC. It translates to CASSQSLAYSYEQYF.

This chain joins TRBV5-4 and TRBJ2-3; 16 bases map to TRBD2. This CDR3 is 19 amino acids long. Germline V gives CDR1 SGHNT, CDR2 YYREEE (reference sequence). The V and J ends lost 7 bases and 1 base, in that order; junction bases with no gene match: 12. The CDR3 sequence is CASRRQGTSGGAGTDTQYF. Here the CDR3 DNA reads TGTGCCAGCCGCAGACAGGGGACTAGCGGGGGGGCCGGCACAGATACGCAGTATTTT.

Written as DNA, the CDR3 is TGTGCCAGCAGCTTAACCCGCGGAAACATTCAGTACTTC. It translates to CASSLTRGNIQYF. V gene TRBV5-6 combines with J gene TRBJ2-4; no definite D call. The CDR3 runs 13 residues. CDR1 is SGHDT and CDR2 is YYEEEE in the germline V gene. V lost 2 bases and J lost 6, with 9 bases in between.

The rearrangement joins TRBV19 to TRBJ1-5, with D uncertain. The CDR3 is made up of 14 amino acids. Germline V gene sequence: CDR1 LNHDA, CDR2 SQIVND (reference sequence). V shed 7 bases and J shed 7 bases, with 17 bases lying between them. The CDR3 sequence is CASKDTRSGQPQHF. Written as DNA, the CDR3 is TGTGCCAGTAAAGATACACGATCGGGACAGCCCCAGCATTTT.

The chain uses TRBV7-2 and TRBJ1-3; 7 bases align to TRBD1. Trimming removed 2 bases from V and 4 bases from J; junction bases left unmatched: 5. The CDR3 sequence is 15 residues long. Germline CDR1 reads SGHTA; CDR2 reads FQGNSA. The CDR3 region has the DNA TGTGCCAGCAGCTTAACAGGGGTGGGGGGAAACACCATATATTTT. Translating gives CASSLTGVGGNTIYF.

The CDR3 loop reads CASSVNPGGVDEQYF. CDR3 DNA sequence: TGTGCCAGCAGCGTGAATCCGGGAGGTGTCGACGAGCAGTACTTC. This chain connects TRBV9 to TRBJ2-7, with 7 bases fitting TRBD2. From germline, CDR1 is SGDLS and CDR2 YYNGEE. With V trimmed by 2 bases and J by 5 bases, 10 bases remained unmatched. This CDR3 is built from 15 residues.

The chain couples TRBV14 to TRBJ1-1; D is possibly TRBD1 (5 bases). This CDR3 region has 15 residues. Per the germline V gene, CDR1 is SGHDN and CDR2 is FVKESK. V lost 2 bases and J lost 6, with 16 bases in between. The CDR3 coding sequence is TGTGCCAGCAGCCAACGTGGACACGCCCGGTCTGAAGCTTTCTTT. The encoded protein is CASSQRGHARSEAFF. Combining the CDR3 with reference TRBV14 and TRBJ1-1 gives the whole variable domain EAGVTQFPSHSVIEKGQTVTLRCDPISGHDNLYWYRRVMGKEIKFLLHFVKESKQDESGMPNNRFLAERTGGTYSTLKVQPAELEDSGVYFCASSQRGHARSEAFFGQGTRLTVV.

Regarding this clone: A junction boundary mismatches the germline segment, possibly from a read error. This chain uses TRBV9 with TRBJ1-1, with 10 nucleotides matching TRBD1. This CDR3 has 11 amino acids. CDR1 SGDLS and CDR2 YYNGEE come from the germline V gene. DNA of the CDR3: TGTGCCAGCAGCGGGGGGACAGGGGCGTCCTTT. Amino acids: CASSGGTGASF.

This chain links TRBV7-6 with TRBJ2-3, with a tentative D call TRBD2 (6 bases). The CDR3 length is 13 residues. The V end was cut by 1 base, the J end by 8 bases, with 10 bases between. The germline V gene has CDR1 SGHVS and CDR2 FNYEAQ. CDR3 region: CASSLDGRGTQYF. CDR3 in DNA: TGTGCCAGCAGCTTAGACGGGAGAGGTACGCAGTATTTT.

The gene calls are TRBV15 and TRBJ2-2, with 9 bases matching TRBD1. This CDR3 has 17 residues. CDR1 is LNHNV and CDR2 is YYDKDF in the germline V gene (reference sequence). The V segment lost 1 base and the J segment 2 bases; nucleotides outside the gene matches: 5. The CDR3 loop is CATSRVPTGGNTGELFF. The CDR3 bases are TGTGCCACCAGCAGAGTTCCGACAGGGGGTAACACCGGGGAGCTGTTTTTT.

The chain uses TRBV6-1 and TRBJ1-5; D might be TRBD1 (6 bases). Per the germline V gene, CDR1 is MNHNS and CDR2 is SASEGT. The CDR3 contains 17 residues. Trimming stripped 4 bases from V and 1 base from J, with 17 bases between. CDR3 sequence (DNA): TGTGCCAGCAGTGGAGCCCCCTGGGGGCAGAGCAATCAGCCCCAGCATTTT. Protein: CASSGAPWGQSNQPQHF.

V gene TRBV5-6 combines with J gene TRBJ2-5, with 7 bases fitting TRBD1. Germline V lookup: CDR1 SGHDT, CDR2 YYEEEE. The CDR3 is made up of 13 amino acids. With 2 bases clipped from V and 5 bases from J, the junction kept 3 bases outside the gene matches. The CDR3: CASSLGTVETQYF. Here the CDR3 DNA reads TGTGCCAGCAGCTTAGGGACAGTGGAGACCCAGTACTTC.

The chain combines TRBV30 with TRBJ2-1, with D maybe TRBD2 (6 bases). V lost 3 bases to trimming and J lost 4 bases, with 13 bases between them. From germline, CDR1 is GTSNPN and CDR2 SVGIG (reference sequence). This CDR3 spans 14 amino acids. CDR3 amino acids: CAWSRGANYNEQFF. The CDR3 nucleotides read TGTGCCTGGAGCCGCGGGGCTAATTACAATGAGCAGTTCTTC.

The chain recombines TRBV6-5 with TRBJ1-1; D remains unclear. This CDR3 region has 15 residues. The V and J ends lost 5 bases and 0 bases respectively, with 13 bases between them. Germline lookup yields CDR1 MNHEY and CDR2 SVGAGI. The CDR3 DNA reads as TGTGCCAGCAGTCGCCGTTGGCAACTGAACACTGAAGCTTTCTTT. It codes for CASSRRWQLNTEAFF.

This clone was seen once. The chain uses TRBV7-2 and TRBJ1-3, with D tentatively TRBD1 (6 bases). This CDR3 is built from 14 residues. The ends were cut back, 5 bases at V and 6 bases at J, with 14 bases in the middle. Germline assignment: CDR1 SGHTA and CDR2 FQGNSA. The CDR3 DNA reads TGTGCCAGCAGCCGAACAGGGTTTGAAAACACCATATATTTT. Protein product: CASSRTGFENTIYF. Filled out from reference TRBV7-2 and TRBJ1-3, the complete variable domain reads GAGVSQSPSNKVTEKGKDVELRCDPISGHTALYWYRQSLGQGLEFLIYFQGNSAPDKSGLPSDRFSAERTGGSVSTLTIQRTQQEDSAVYLCASSRTGFENTIYFGEGSWLTVV.